Given below is one T cell receptor (beta chain) in context. This entry comes from a study of cytomegalovirus exposure and HLA in healthy donors. The CDR3 runs 14 residues. Unmatched junction bases numbered 5, after V lost 3 bases and J lost 4 bases. Per the germline V gene, CDR1 is MNHNS and CDR2 is SASEGT. The PCR made use of 60 Vbeta and 13 Jbeta primers. Original methodology: Unique TCR beta chains numbered approximately 76 million in a later analysis, with roughly 10 million shared. The assay was immunoSEQ multiplex PCR, and TCRdb's table has in-frame clones only and misses some. The DNA was the basis for D and trimming; V, J and clone size are from that table. The repertoire has about 150,000 clones, approximately 80% of them found once; the top ten carry around 7%.

This rearrangement joins TRBV6-1 to TRBJ1-2, with 7 bases matching TRBD1. The sample comprised PBMCs. The TCR comes from a woman in her forties in good health and CMV-seropositive. DNA of the CDR3: TGTGCCAGCAGTGATAGACAGGGAGGCTATGGCTACACCTTC. Translated, it gives CASSDRQGGYGYTF.